This T cell receptor (beta chain) was captured by sequencing in a study of breast tumors, draining lymph nodes, adjacent tissues. General observations from the study: Data fit most tumor T cells coming from lymph node, expanding in tumor. That most tumor T cells come from lymph nodes remained unproven.

TCRdb analysed the multiplex PCR reads with MiXCR anew, one entry per CDR3 protein. The table shows 170,000 or so distinct CDR3 sequences, with approximately 30% occurring only once. Note on this clonotype: Antigen specificity is unknown.

Trimming removed 5 bases at V and 6 bases at J, with 14 bases between. The CDR3 covers 13 residues. The germline gives CDR1 SEHNR, CDR2 FQNEAQ (reference sequence). Breast cancer patients provided tissue from their axillary draining lymph nodes. The sequence came from a female donor with breast cancer. Some clones in this sample may be carry-over from other donors' samples. The genes are TRBV7-9 and TRBJ2-7, with no clear D. Sequencing used axillary lymph node tissue. CDR3 sequence reads: CASSLTPRGEQYF. The CDR3 DNA is TGTGCCAGCAGCCTCACACCCCGTGGCGAGCAGTACTTC.